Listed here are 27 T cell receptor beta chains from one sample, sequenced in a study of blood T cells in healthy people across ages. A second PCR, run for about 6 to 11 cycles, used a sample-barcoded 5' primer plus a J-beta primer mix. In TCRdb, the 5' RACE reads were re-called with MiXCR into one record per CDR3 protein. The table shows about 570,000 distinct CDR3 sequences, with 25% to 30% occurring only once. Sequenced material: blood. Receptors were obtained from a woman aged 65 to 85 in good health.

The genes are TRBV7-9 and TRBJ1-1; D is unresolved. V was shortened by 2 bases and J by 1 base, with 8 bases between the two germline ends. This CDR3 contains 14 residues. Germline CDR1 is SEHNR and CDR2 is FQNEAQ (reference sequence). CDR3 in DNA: TGTGCCAGCAGCTTACAGGCTCGGAACACTGAAGCTTTCTTT. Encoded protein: CASSLQARNTEAFF.

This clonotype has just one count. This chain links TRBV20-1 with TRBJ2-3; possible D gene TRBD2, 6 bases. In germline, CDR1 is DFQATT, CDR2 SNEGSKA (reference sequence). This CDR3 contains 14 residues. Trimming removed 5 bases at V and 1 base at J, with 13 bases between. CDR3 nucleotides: TGCAGTGCTCTATGGTGGGGGGGCACAGATACGCAGTATTTT. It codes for CSALWWGGTDTQYF.

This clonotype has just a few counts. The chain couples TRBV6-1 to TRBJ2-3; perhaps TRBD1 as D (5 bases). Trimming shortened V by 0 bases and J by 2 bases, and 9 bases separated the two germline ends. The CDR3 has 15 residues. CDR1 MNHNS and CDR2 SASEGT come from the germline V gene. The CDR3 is CASSEAGPITDTQYF. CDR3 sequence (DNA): TGTGCCAGCAGTGAAGCGGGGCCGATCACAGATACGCAGTATTTT.

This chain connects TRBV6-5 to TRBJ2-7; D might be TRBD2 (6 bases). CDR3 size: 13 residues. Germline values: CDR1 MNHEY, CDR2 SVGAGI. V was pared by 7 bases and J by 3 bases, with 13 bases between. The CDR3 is CASTVGGSYEQYF. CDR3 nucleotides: TGTGCCAGCACCGTCGGGGGTAGCTACGAGCAGTACTTC.

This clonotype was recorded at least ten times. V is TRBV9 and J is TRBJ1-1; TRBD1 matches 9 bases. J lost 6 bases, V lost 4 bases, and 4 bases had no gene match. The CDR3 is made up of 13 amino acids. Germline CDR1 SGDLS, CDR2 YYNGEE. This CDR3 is CASSLRQGAEAFF. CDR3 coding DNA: TGTGCCAGCAGCCTTAGACAGGGGGCTGAAGCTTTCTTT.

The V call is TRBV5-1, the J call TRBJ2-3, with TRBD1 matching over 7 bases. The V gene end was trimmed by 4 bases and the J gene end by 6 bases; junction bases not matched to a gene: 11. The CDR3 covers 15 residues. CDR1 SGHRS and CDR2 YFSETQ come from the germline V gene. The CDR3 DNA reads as TGCGCCAGCAGCCCCAGACAGGGAGTTGGGGATACGCAGTATTTT. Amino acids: CASSPRQGVGDTQYF.

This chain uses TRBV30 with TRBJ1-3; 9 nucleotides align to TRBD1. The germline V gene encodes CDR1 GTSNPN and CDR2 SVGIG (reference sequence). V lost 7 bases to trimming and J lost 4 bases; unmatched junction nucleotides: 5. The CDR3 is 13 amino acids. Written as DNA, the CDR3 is TGTGCCTCCGGACAGGGGAGAGGAAACACCATATATTTT. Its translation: CASGQGRGNTIYF.

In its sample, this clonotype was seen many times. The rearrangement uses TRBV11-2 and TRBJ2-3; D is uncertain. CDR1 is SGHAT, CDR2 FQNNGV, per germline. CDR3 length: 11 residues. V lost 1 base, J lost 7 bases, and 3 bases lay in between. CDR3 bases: TGTGCCAGCAGCTTAGGGAATACGCAGTATTTT. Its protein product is CASSLGNTQYF.

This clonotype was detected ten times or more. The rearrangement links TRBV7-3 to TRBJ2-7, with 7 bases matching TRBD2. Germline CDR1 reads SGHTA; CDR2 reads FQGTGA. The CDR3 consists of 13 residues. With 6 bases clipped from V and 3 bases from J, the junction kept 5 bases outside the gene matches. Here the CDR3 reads CASSLAGDYEQYF. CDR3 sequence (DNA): TGTGCCAGCAGTTTGGCGGGGGACTACGAGCAGTACTTC.

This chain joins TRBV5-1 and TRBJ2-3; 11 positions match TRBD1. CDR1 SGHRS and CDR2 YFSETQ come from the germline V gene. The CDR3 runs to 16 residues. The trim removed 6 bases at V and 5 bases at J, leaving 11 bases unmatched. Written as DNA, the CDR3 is TGCGCCAGCACCCGCTCCGGGACAGGGGGTAAAGATACGCAGTATTTT. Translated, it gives CASTRSGTGGKDTQYF.

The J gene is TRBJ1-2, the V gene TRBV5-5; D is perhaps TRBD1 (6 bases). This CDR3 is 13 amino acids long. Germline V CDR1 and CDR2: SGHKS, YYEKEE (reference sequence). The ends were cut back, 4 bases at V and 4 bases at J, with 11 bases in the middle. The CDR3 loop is CASSSAQGYGYTF. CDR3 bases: TGTGCCAGCAGCAGCGCACAGGGCTATGGCTACACCTTC. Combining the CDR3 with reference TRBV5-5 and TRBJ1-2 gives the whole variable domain DAGVTQSPTHLIKTRGQQVTLRCSPISGHKSVSWYQQVLGQGPQFIFQYYEKEERGRGNFPDRFSARQFPNYSSELNVNALLLGDSALYLCASSSAQGYGYTFGSGTRLTVV.

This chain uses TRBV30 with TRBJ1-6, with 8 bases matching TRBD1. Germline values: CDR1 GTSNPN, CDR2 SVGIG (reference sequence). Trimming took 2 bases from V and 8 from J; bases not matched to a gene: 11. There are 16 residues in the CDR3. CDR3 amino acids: CAWSWAGGSGDSPLHF. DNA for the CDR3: TGTGCCTGGAGTTGGGCAGGGGGCTCAGGGGATTCACCCCTCCACTTT.

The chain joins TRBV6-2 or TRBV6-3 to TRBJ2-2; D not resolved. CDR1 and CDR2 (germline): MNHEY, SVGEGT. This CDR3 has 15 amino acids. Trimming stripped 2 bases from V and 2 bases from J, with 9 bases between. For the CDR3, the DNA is TGTGCCAGCAGTTACCCCGGCAGAAACACCGGGGAGCTGTTTTTT. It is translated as CASSYPGRNTGELFF.

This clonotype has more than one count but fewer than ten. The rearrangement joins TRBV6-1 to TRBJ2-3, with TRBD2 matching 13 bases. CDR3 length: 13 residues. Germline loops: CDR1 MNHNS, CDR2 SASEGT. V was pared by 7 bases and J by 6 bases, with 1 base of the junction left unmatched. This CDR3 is CASKTSGGDTQYF. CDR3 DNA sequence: TGTGCCAGCAAGACTAGCGGGGGGGATACGCAGTATTTT.

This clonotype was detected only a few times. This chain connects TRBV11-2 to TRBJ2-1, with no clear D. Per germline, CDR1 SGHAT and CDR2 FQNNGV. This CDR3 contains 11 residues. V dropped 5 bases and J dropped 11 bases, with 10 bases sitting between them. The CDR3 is CASSPLVKQFF. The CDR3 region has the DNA TGTGCCAGCAGCCCTCTTGTGAAGCAGTTCTTC.

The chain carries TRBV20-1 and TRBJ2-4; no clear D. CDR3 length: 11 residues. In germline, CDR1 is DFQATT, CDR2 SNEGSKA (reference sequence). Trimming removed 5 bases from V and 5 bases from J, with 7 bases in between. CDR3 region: CSASIQNIQYF. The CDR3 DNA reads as TGCAGTGCTTCGATCCAAAACATTCAGTACTTC.

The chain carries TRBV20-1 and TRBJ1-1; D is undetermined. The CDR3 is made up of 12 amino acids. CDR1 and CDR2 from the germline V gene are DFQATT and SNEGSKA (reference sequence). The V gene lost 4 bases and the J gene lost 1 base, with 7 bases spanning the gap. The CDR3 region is CSAMNGNTEAFF. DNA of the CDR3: TGCAGTGCTATGAATGGGAACACTGAAGCTTTCTTT.

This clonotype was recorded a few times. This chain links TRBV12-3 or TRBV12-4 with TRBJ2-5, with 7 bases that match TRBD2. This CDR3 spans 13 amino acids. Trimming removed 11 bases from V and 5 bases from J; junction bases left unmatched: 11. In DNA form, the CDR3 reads TGTGCCGGCACCTTGGGGGGGGTCGAGACCCAGTACTTC. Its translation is CAGTLGGVETQYF.

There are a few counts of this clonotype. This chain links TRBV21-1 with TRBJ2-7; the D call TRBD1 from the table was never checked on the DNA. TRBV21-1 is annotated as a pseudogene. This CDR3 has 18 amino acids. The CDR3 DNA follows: TGTGCCAGCAGCAAAGAATGGGTGCGACAGGAGTCAACCTACGAGCAGTACTTC. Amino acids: CASSKEWVRQESTYEQYF.

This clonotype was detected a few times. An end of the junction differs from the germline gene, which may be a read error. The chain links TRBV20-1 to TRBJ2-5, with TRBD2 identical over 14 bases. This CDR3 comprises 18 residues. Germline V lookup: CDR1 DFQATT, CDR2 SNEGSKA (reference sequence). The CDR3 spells CNAIPNSGLAGVQETQYF. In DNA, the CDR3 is TGCAATGCTATACCTAATTCGGGACTAGCGGGGGTCCAAGAGACCCAGTACTTC.

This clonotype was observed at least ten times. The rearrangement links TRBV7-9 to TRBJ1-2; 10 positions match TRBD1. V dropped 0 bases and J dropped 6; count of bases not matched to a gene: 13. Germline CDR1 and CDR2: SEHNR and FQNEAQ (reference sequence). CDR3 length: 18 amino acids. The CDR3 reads CASSLARGTGVSGNGYTF. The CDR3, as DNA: TGTGCCAGCAGCTTAGCTCGTGGGACAGGGGTTTCGGGAAATGGCTACACCTTC.

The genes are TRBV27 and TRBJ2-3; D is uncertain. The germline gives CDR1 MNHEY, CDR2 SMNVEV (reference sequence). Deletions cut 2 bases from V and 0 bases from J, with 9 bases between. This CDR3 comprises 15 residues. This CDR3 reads CASSLEDTSTDTQYF. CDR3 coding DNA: TGTGCCAGCAGTTTAGAGGATACTAGCACAGATACGCAGTATTTT.

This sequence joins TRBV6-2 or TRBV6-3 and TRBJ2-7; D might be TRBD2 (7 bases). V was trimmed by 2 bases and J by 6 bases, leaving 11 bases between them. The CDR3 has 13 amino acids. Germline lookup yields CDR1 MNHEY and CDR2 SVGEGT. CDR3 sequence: CASSYGGGLEQYF. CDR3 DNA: TGTGCCAGCAGTTACGGCGGGGGCCTCGAGCAGTACTTC.

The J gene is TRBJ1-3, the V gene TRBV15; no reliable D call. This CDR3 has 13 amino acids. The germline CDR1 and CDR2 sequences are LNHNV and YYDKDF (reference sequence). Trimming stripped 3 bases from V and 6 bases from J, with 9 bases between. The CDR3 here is CATSSTGANTIYF. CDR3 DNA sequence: TGTGCCACCAGCAGCACGGGTGCAAACACCATATATTTT.

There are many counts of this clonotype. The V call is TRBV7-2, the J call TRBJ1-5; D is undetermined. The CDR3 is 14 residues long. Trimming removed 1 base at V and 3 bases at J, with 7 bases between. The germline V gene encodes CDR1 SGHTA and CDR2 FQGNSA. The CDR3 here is CASSLGQNNQPQHF. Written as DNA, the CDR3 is TGTGCCAGCAGCTTAGGTCAGAACAATCAGCCCCAGCATTTT.

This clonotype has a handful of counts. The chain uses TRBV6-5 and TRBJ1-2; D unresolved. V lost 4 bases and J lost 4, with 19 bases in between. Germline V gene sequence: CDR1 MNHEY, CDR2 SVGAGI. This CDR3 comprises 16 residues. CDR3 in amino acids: CASSFLFRLSFYGYTF. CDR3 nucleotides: TGTGCCAGCAGTTTTCTCTTTAGGCTTAGTTTCTATGGCTACACCTTC.

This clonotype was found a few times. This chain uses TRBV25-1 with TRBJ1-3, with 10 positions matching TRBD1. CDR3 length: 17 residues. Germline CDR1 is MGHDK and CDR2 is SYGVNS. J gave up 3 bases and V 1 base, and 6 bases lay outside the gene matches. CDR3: CASSELGQGIVGNTIYF. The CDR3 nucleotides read TGTGCCAGCAGTGAATTGGGACAGGGGATAGTTGGAAACACCATATATTTT.